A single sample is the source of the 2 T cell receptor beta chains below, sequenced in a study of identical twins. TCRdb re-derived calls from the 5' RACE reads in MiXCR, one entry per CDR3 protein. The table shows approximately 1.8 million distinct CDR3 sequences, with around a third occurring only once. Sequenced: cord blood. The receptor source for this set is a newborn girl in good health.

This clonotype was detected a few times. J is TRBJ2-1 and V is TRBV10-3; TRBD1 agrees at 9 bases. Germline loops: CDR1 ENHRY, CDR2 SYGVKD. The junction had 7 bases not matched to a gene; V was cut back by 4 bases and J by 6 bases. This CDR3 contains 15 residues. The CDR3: CAISAQGASVNEQFF. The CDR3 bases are TGTGCCATCAGTGCACAGGGGGCCTCCGTCAATGAGCAGTTCTTC.

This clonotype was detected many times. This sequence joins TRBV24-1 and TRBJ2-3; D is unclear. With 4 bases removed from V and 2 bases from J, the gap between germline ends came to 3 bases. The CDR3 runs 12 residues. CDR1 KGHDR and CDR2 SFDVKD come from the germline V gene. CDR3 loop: CATSEATDTQYF. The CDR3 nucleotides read TGTGCCACCAGTGAGGCCACAGATACGCAGTATTTT.